These 26 T cell receptor beta chains were all obtained from the same sample, sequenced in a study of shared clonotypes between healthy human individuals. TCRdb's table, derived via immunoSEQ multiplex PCR, lists solely in-frame clones and lacks some. Of approximately 2.5 million clones listed, 93% were seen once; the top ten hold 0.36%. Sequenced input: naive CD4+ T cells from PBMCs. The subset was: CD45RA+ positively selected. Receptors were obtained from a young man in good health. Some clones in this sample may be carry-over from other donors' samples.

The V call is TRBV2, the J call TRBJ2-5, with TRBD1 matching 7 bases. After removal of 6 bases from V and 5 bases from J, the junction contained 9 bases not matched to a gene. The germline gives CDR1 SNHLY, CDR2 FYNNEI. This CDR3 comprises 14 residues. The CDR3 coding sequence is TGTGCCAGCAGACCAAACAGGGGTTTGGAGACCCAGTACTTC. Its protein is CASRPNRGLETQYF. Using reference TRBV2 and TRBJ2-5 for the parts outside the CDR3, the full variable domain is EPEVTQTPSHQVTQMGQEVILRCVPISNHLYFYWYRQILGQKVEFLVSFYNNEISEKSEIFDDQFSVERPDGSNFTLKIRSTKLEDSAMYFCASRPNRGLETQYFGPGTRLLVL.

The chain has TRBV25-1 and TRBJ1-2, with D possibly being TRBD1 (5 bases). CDR1 MGHDK and CDR2 SYGVNS come from the germline V gene. The CDR3 is 14 amino acids. Trimming cost V 5 bases and J 7 bases, with 17 bases left between them. The CDR3 DNA is TGTGCCAGCAGTTCTAGGGACGGCTATGTTGGCTACACCTTC. Its protein is CASSSRDGYVGYTF.

The rearrangement links TRBV7-9 to TRBJ2-3, with D unresolved. Germline CDR1 reads SEHNR; CDR2 reads FQNEAQ (reference sequence). The CDR3 totals 13 residues. V was shortened by 6 bases and J by 0 bases, with 7 bases between the two germline ends. CDR3 in DNA: TGTGCCAGCAGGCTAGAGAGCACAGATACGCAGTATTTT. It encodes CASRLESTDTQYF.

In the case of this clone: Other DNA sequences within the sample encode an identical CDR3. The CDR3 bases are TGTGCCAGCAGTGGAACTCTTAGCTCTGGAAACACCATATATTTT. Encoded protein: CASSGTLSSGNTIYF. The rearrangement uses TRBV6-1 and TRBJ1-3; D unresolved. Trimming stripped 4 bases from V and 0 bases from J, with 10 bases between. CDR1 MNHNS and CDR2 SASEGT come from the germline V gene. This CDR3 spans 15 amino acids.

The V gene is TRBV4-1, the J gene TRBJ2-2; 9 nucleotides agree with TRBD2. The CDR3 loop spans 17 amino acids. Losses at the gene ends were 6 bases for V and 0 bases for J; bases not matched to a gene: 8. The germline gives CDR1 MGHRA, CDR2 YSYEKL. The CDR3 loop is CASRLLVAGANTGELFF. CDR3 bases: TGCGCCAGCAGACTCCTCGTAGCGGGAGCGAACACCGGGGAGCTGTTTTTT.

The chain links TRBV5-1 to TRBJ2-2, with TRBD1 identical over 11 bases. The V and J ends lost 6 bases and 5 bases, in that order; junction bases with no gene match: 12. The CDR3 runs 17 residues. Germline CDR1 reads SGHRS; CDR2 reads YFSETQ. CDR3 bases: TGCGCCAGCACCCTCGGACCCGGACAGGGGGCGACCGGGGAGCTGTTTTTT. It codes for CASTLGPGQGATGELFF.

The genes are TRBV11-2 and TRBJ2-7; D unclear. The germline V gene encodes CDR1 SGHAT and CDR2 FQNNGV. This CDR3 is 13 amino acids long. V was cut by 5 bases and J by 5 bases, with 13 bases left in between. This CDR3 reads CASSQGPVHEQYF. The CDR3 coding sequence is TGTGCCAGCAGCCAAGGCCCAGTTCACGAGCAGTACTTC.

This rearrangement joins TRBV28 to TRBJ1-2; TRBD1 might be the D (6 bases). The V gene's germline CDR1 is MDHEN and CDR2 SYDVKM. Trimming left V 5 bases short and J 8 bases short, with 12 bases between. The CDR3 totals 12 residues. The chain's CDR3 is CASSQLGTGYTF. Here the CDR3 DNA reads TGTGCCAGCAGTCAACTAGGGACAGGCTACACCTTC.

This chain uses TRBV27 with TRBJ1-5; D is unresolved. CDR1 is MNHEY and CDR2 is SMNVEV in the germline V gene (reference sequence). The CDR3 covers 17 residues. Trimming pared 6 bases from V and 3 bases from J, leaving 21 bases between. CDR3 nucleotides: TGTGCCAGCAGCTCTCTTTCCCTCATCAACGACAATCAGCCCCAGCATTTT. The encoded protein is CASSSLSLINDNQPQHF.

Written as DNA, the CDR3 is TGTGCCAGCAGTTACACCGACAGGGGTATCAATCAGCCCCAGCATTTT. Protein product: CASSYTDRGINQPQHF. This chain joins TRBV6-6 and TRBJ1-5; 8 bases align to TRBD1. Per the germline V gene, CDR1 is MNHNY and CDR2 is SVGAGI (reference sequence). Unmatched junction bases numbered 6, after V lost 2 bases and J lost 3 bases. The CDR3 is made up of 16 amino acids.

The rearrangement uses TRBV27 and TRBJ1-4, with D possibly being TRBD1 (5 bases). V was pared by 6 bases and J by 4 bases, with 12 bases between. CDR1 is MNHEY and CDR2 is SMNVEV in the germline V gene (reference sequence). There are 14 residues in the CDR3. In nucleotides, the CDR3 is TGTGCCAGCAGGGGGACGGCCAGTAATGAAAAACTGTTTTTT. It yields the protein CASRGTASNEKLFF.

This sequence joins TRBV2 and TRBJ2-5; TRBD1 aligns across 7 bases. CDR3 size: 13 residues. Per the germline V gene, CDR1 is SNHLY and CDR2 is FYNNEI. The ends lost 8 bases at V and 5 bases at J; junction bases unmatched: 8. The CDR3 nucleotides read TGTGCCAGCGGGAACAGGGGCCGCGAGACCCAGTACTTC. Translation gives CASGNRGRETQYF.

The chain recombines TRBV5-8 with TRBJ2-7; TRBD1 agrees at 8 bases. The V gene's germline CDR1 is SGHTS and CDR2 YDEGEE. The CDR3 length is 13 residues. Unmatched junction bases numbered 6, after V lost 4 bases and J lost 6 bases. CDR3 DNA: TGTGCCAGCAGCCGGCTTGACAGGGGCGAGCAGTACTTC. It codes for CASSRLDRGEQYF. Based on the CDR3 plus reference TRBV5-8 and TRBJ2-7, the full variable domain is EAGVTQSPTHLIKTRGQQATLRCSPISGHTSVYWYQQALGLGLQFLLWYDEGEERNRGNFPPRFSGRQFPNYSSELNVNALELEDSALYLCASSRLDRGEQYFGPGTRLTVT.

This sequence joins TRBV6-5 and TRBJ2-7; D is uncertain. Trimming stripped 6 bases from V and 4 bases from J, with 7 bases between. This CDR3 region has 11 residues. Germline V gene data show CDR1 as MNHEY and CDR2 as SVGAGI. The CDR3 is CASRVGYEQYF. In DNA, the CDR3 is TGTGCCAGCAGGGTGGGGTACGAGCAGTACTTC.

About this clone itself: The sample carries other DNA sequences with the same CDR3. The J gene is TRBJ1-5, the V gene TRBV7-3, with unresolved D. V was shortened by 2 bases and J by 5 bases, with 7 bases between the two germline ends. The CDR3 spans 13 residues. In germline, CDR1 is SGHTA, CDR2 FQGTGA. Here the CDR3 reads CASSLGLDQPQHF. CDR3 bases: TGTGCCAGCAGCTTAGGTCTGGATCAGCCCCAGCATTTT.

This chain links TRBV13 with TRBJ2-7; a possible D gene is TRBD1 (6 bases). This CDR3 is 15 amino acids long. CDR1 is PRHDT, CDR2 FYEKMQ, per germline (reference sequence). Trimming cost V 0 bases and J 4 bases, with 13 bases left between them. Here the CDR3 reads CASSLGQQGWYEQYF. CDR3 coding DNA: TGTGCCAGCAGCTTAGGCCAGCAGGGGTGGTACGAGCAGTACTTC. The complete variable domain, with remaining parts taken from reference TRBV13 and TRBJ2-7, reads AAGVIQSPRHLIKEKRETATLKCYPIPRHDTVYWYQQGPGQDPQFLISFYEKMQSDKGSIPDRFSAQQFSDYHSELNMSSLELGDSALYFCASSLGQQGWYEQYFGPGTRLTVT.

V gene TRBV4-3 combines with J gene TRBJ2-3, with TRBD1 identical over 8 bases. V dropped 5 bases and J dropped 1; count of bases not matched to a gene: 8. Germline CDR1 and CDR2: LGHNA and YSLEER. The CDR3 totals 16 residues. The CDR3 DNA reads TGCGCCAGCAGCAGGCGACAGGGGATGGGCACAGATACGCAGTATTTT. Translating gives CASSRRQGMGTDTQYF.

This chain connects TRBV28 to TRBJ1-5; weak D call: TRBD1 (5 bases). Germline CDR1 is MDHEN and CDR2 is SYDVKM. The CDR3 has 13 residues. Trimming stripped 7 bases from V and 4 bases from J, with 11 bases between. The CDR3 nucleotides are TGTGCCAGCATCGGTGGGGCTAATCAGCCCCAGCATTTT. Amino acid sequence: CASIGGANQPQHF.

The chain has TRBV7-4 and TRBJ2-3; D is uncertain. Trimming removed 5 bases from V and 1 base from J, with 13 bases in between. This CDR3 region has 15 residues. The germline V gene has CDR1 SGHVT and CDR2 SQSDAQ. CDR3 nucleotides: TGTGCCAGCAGCCCACATTGGTGGTGCACAGATACGCAGTATTTT. It encodes CASSPHWWCTDTQYF.

Concerning this clone itself: No DNA is shown, since the ends of the CDR3 on it are uncertain; the CDR3 is the one TCRdb lists. The rearrangement uses TRBV28 and TRBJ1-5; TRBD1 is taken as the D call from the table, unchecked against the DNA. Germline CDR1 reads MDHEN; CDR2 reads SYDVKM. The CDR3 length equals 13 residues, ends included. The CDR3 protein is CASSPMGDSPSIF.

The chain couples TRBV18 to TRBJ2-1; the match to TRBD2 covers 8 bases. Germline trimming cut 6 bases from V and 3 bases from J; bases unmatched to any gene: 10. The CDR3 loop spans 16 amino acids. Looked up from germline, CDR1 is KGHSH and CDR2 is LQKENI. CDR3 nucleotide sequence: TGTGCCAGCTCGCCGATTCTAGCGGGTAACTACAATGAGCAGTTCTTC. It codes for CASSPILAGNYNEQFF.

The chain links TRBV7-9 to TRBJ2-1; D is undetermined. V lost 5 bases and J 3 bases, leaving 14 bases between the germline ends. This CDR3 contains 15 residues. Germline V gene sequence: CDR1 SEHNR, CDR2 FQNEAQ (reference sequence). The CDR3 reads CASSPPLQYYNEQFF. Written as DNA, the CDR3 is TGTGCCAGCAGCCCGCCACTGCAATACTACAATGAGCAGTTCTTC. The whole variable domain, remainder taken from reference TRBV7-9 and TRBJ2-1, is DTGVSQNPRHKITKRGQNVTFRCDPISEHNRLYWYRQTLGQGPEFLTYFQNEAQLEKSRLLSDRFSAERPKGSFSTLEIQRTEQGDSAMYLCASSPPLQYYNEQFFGPGTRLTVL.

CDR3 DNA sequence: TGCAGTGCTAGAATCGTCACCGAGCAGTACTTC. Translation gives CSARIVTEQYF. J is TRBJ2-7 and V is TRBV20-1; D gene ambiguous. Germline CDR1 DFQATT, CDR2 SNEGSKA (reference sequence). Trimming took 2 bases from V and 6 from J, leaving 8 bases between them. This CDR3 region has 11 residues.

The J gene is TRBJ2-3, the V gene TRBV27; D is uncertain. Germline loops: CDR1 MNHEY, CDR2 SMNVEV (reference sequence). The CDR3 runs 17 residues. V was trimmed by 8 bases and J by 1 base, leaving 22 bases between them. The CDR3 loop is CASDPKAKDSRTDTQYF. The CDR3 region has the DNA TGTGCCAGCGACCCCAAGGCCAAAGACTCACGCACAGATACGCAGTATTTT.

The chain has TRBV20-1 and TRBJ2-7; the D gene is possibly TRBD2 (5 bases). Germline CDR1 reads DFQATT; CDR2 reads SNEGSKA (reference sequence). The CDR3 covers 11 residues. Trimming shortened V by 0 bases and J by 11 bases, and 11 bases separated the two germline ends. The CDR3 protein is CSAREVPGEYF. The DNA for the CDR3 is TGCAGTGCTAGAGAAGTTCCCGGGGAGTACTTC.

Comment on this clone: The sample holds other DNA sequences that translate to the same CDR3. The CDR3 reads CASSYRTGYGYTF. CDR3 in DNA: TGTGCCAGCAGTTACCGGACAGGCTATGGCTACACCTTC. This chain connects TRBV6-5 to TRBJ1-2, with TRBD1 matching 7 bases. There are 13 residues in the CDR3. Germline lookup yields CDR1 MNHEY and CDR2 SVGAGI. The V and J ends lost 2 bases and 4 bases, in that order; junction bases with no gene match: 1.